The sequence of this T cell receptor (beta chain) was determined in a study of blood T cell repertoires in COVID-19. Study background: Sites in the United States, Italy and Spain provided acute and convalescent COVID-19 samples. PBMCs, B-cell-depleted T cells, or T cells provided the cDNA or gDNA that made up the material.

The CDR3 loop spans 12 amino acids. Germline CDR1 MNHEY, CDR2 SVGAGI. The germline V and J ends were trimmed by 7 bases and 6 bases, with 12 bases remaining between them. As originally analysed: It was from reference gene primer amplification that nucleated cell counts were estimated. The protocol was immunoSEQ multiplex PCR, while the TCRdb copy is restricted to in-frame clones and leaves out a portion. D and trimming come from the DNA, and the V and J calls and clone size come from that table. The sample shows 150,000 to 200,000 clones, 82% of them seen only once. The sequencing sample was made of peripheral blood. The TCR originated in a woman aged 70-85 years with acute or convalescent COVID-19. The chain recombines TRBV6-5 with TRBJ1-1; D remains unclear. DNA of the CDR3: TGTGCCAGCATGAGGGAAATAGCTGAAGCTTTCTTT. This codes for CASMREIAEAFF.